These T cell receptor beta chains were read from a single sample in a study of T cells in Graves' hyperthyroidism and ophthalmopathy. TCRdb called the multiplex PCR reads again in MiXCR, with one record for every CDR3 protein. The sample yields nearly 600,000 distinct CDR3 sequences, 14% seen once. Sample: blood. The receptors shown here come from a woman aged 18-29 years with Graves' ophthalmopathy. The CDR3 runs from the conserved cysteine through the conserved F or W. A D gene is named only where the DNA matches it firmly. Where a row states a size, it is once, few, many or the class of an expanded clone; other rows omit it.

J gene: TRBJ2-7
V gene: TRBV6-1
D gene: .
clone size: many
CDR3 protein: CASSYTFSYEQYF
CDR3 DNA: TGTGCCAGCAGTTACACATTCTCCTACGAGCAGTACTTC

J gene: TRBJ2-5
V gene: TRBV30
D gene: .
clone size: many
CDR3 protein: CAWSVVVYQETQYF
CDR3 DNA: TGTGCCTGGAGTGTCGTAGTGTACCAAGAGACCCAGTACTTC

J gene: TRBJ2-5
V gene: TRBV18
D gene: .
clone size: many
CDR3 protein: CASSPEARHGTQYF
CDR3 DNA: TGTGCCAGCTCACCGGAGGCTAGACATGGGACCCAGTACTTC

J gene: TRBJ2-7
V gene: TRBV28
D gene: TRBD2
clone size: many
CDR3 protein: CASSISPGRSGRPYEQYF
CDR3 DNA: TGTGCCAGCAGCATATCCCCGGGGCGTAGCGGGAGGCCGTACGAGCAGTACTTC

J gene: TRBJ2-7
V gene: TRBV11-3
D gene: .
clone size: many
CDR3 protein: CASSPPRQSYEQYF
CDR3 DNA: TGTGCCAGCAGCCCCCCCCGACAGTCCTACGAGCAGTACTTC

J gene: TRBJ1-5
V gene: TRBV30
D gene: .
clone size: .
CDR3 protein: CAWCRAGGNQPQHF
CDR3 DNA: TGTGCCTGGTGCCGGGCAGGGGGCAATCAGCCCCAGCATTTT

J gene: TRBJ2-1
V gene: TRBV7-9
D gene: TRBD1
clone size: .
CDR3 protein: CASSFRDRGRNEQFF
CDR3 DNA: TGTGCCAGCAGCTTCCGGGACAGGGGTCGCAATGAGCAGTTCTTC

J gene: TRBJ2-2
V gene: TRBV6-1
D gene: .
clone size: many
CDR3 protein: CASSSEGPNTGELFF
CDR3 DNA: TGTGCCAGCAGTTCTGAGGGACCGAACACCGGGGAGCTGTTTTTT

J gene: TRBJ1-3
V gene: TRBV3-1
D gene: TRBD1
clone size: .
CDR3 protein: CASSPTHSTGGNGNTIYF
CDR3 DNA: TGTGCCAGCAGCCCTACACATTCGACAGGGGGCAATGGAAACACCATATATTTT

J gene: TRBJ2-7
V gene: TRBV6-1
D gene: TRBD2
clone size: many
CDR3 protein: CASSYAIAGEDEQYF
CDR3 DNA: TGTGCCAGCAGTTACGCCATTGCGGGAGAGGACGAGCAGTACTTC

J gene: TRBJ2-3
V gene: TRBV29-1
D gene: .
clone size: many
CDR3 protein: CSVRSTESADTQYF
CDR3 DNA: TGCAGCGTCCGGTCAACAGAAAGCGCAGATACGCAGTATTTT

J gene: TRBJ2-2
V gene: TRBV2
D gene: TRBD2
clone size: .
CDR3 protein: CASSAGGGIVNTGELFF
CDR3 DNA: TGTGCCAGCAGCGCGGGCGGGGGAATTGTGAACACCGGGGAGCTGTTTTTT

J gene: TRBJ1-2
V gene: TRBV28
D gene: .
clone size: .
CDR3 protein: CASSLAGEPFYGYTF
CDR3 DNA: TGTGCCAGCAGTTTGGCGGGAGAACCCTTCTATGGCTACACCTTC

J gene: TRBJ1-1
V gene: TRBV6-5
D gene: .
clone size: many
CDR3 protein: CASRIEGVIEAFF
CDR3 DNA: TGTGCCAGCAGGATCGAGGGAGTCATTGAAGCTTTCTTT

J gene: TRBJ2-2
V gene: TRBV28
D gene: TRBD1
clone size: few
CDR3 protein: CASSLPHAGQANTGELFF
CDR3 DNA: TGTGCCAGCAGCCTACCGCATGCTGGACAGGCGAACACCGGGGAGCTGTTTTTT

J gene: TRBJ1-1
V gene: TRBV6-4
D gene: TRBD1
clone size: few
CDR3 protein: CASSVRNILPDRGRNTEAFF
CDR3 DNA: TGTGCCAGCAGTGTTCGGAATATTCTCCCCGACAGGGGGCGGAACACTGAAGCTTTCTTT

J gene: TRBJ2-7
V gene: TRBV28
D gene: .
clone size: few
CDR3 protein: CASSSIRVSSYEQYF
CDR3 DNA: TGTGCCAGCAGTTCGATCAGGGTTAGCTCCTACGAGCAGTACTTC

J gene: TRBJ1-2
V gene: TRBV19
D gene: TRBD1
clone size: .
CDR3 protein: CASSKGQGDGYTF
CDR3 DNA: TGTGCCAGTAGTAAAGGACAGGGGGATGGCTACACCTTC

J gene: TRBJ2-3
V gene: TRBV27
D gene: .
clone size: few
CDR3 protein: CASSSASGRLRRDTQYF
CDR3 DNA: TGTGCCAGCAGTTCTGCTTCGGGAAGGCTTCGGAGGGATACGCAGTATTTT

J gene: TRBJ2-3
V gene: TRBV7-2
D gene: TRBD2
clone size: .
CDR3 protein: CASSGRSGSPTDTQYF
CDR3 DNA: TGTGCCAGCAGCGGACGTAGCGGGAGCCCCACAGATACGCAGTATTTT

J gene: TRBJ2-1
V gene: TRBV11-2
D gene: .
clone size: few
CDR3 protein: CASSLRSRGPSYNEQFF
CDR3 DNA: TGTGCCAGCAGCTTACGTTCAAGGGGACCGTCCTACAATGAGCAGTTCTTC

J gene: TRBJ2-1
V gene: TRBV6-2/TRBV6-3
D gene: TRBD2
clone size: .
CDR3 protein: CASSYSGTSGSGEQFF
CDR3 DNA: TGTGCCAGCAGTTACTCCGGGACTAGCGGGAGTGGGGAGCAGTTCTTC

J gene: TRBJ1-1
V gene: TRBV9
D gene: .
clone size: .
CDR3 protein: CASSARDMNTEAFF
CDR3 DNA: TGTGCCAGCAGCGCAAGGGACATGAACACTGAAGCTTTCTTT

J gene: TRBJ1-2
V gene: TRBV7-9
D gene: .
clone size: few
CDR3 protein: CASSPIGFYGYTF
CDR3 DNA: TGTGCCAGCAGCCCAATAGGGTTCTATGGCTACACCTTC

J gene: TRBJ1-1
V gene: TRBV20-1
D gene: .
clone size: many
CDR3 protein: CSARDRSRDYTSEAFF
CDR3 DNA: TGCAGTGCTAGAGATAGGTCGAGGGACTATACCTCTGAAGCTTTCTTT

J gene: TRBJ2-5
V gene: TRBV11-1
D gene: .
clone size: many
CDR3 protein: CASSIKGETQYF
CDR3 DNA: TGTGCCAGCAGCATTAAAGGAGAGACCCAGTACTTC